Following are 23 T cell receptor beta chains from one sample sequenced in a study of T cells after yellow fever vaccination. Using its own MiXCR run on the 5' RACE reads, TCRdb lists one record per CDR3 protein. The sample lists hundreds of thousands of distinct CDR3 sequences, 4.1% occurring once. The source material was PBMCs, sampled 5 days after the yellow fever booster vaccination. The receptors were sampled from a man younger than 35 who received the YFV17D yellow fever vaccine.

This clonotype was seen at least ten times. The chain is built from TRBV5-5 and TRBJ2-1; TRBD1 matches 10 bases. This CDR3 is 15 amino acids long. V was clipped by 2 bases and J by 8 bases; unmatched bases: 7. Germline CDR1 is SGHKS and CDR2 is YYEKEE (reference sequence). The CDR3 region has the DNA TGTGCCAGCAGCTTCAGTTGGGACAGGGGCGATGAGCAGTTCTTC. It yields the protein CASSFSWDRGDEQFF.

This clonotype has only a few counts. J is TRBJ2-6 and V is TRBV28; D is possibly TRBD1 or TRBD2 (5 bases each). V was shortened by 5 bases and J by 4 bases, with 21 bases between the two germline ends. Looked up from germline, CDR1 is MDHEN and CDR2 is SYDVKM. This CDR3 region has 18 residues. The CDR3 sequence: CASSRPGPRPDGANVLTF. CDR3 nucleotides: TGTGCCAGCAGTCGCCCGGGACCCCGACCGGACGGGGCCAACGTCCTGACTTTC.

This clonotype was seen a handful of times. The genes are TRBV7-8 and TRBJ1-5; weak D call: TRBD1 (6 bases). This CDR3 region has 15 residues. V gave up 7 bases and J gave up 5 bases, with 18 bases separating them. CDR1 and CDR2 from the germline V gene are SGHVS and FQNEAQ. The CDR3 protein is CASTPLGGVDQPQHF. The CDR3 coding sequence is TGTGCCAGCACCCCTCTAGGGGGAGTAGATCAGCCCCAGCATTTT. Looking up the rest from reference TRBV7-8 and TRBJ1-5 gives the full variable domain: GAGVSQSPRYKVAKRGQDVALRCDPISGHVSLFWYQQALGQGPEFLTYFQNEAQLDKSGLPSDRFFAERPEGSVSTLKIQRTQQEDSAVYLCASTPLGGVDQPQHFGDGTRLSIL.

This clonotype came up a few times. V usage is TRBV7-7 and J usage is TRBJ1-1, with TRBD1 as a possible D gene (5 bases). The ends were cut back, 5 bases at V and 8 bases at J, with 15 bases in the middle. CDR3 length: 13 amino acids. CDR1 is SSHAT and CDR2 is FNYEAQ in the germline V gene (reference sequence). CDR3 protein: CASSGWVGAEAFF. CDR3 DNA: TGTGCCAGCAGCGGCTGGGTTGGGGCCGAAGCTTTCTTT.

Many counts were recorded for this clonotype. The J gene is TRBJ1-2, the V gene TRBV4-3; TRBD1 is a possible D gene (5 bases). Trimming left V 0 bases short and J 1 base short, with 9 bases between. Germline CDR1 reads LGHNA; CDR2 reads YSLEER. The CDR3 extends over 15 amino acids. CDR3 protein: CASSQDWGVNYGYTF. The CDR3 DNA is TGCGCCAGCAGCCAAGATTGGGGGGTTAACTATGGCTACACCTTC.

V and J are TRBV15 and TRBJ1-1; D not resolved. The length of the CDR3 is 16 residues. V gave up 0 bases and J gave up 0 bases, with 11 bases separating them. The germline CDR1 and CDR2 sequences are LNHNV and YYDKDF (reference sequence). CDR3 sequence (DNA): TGTGCCACCAGCAGAGATCACCTGGGCTTGAACACTGAAGCTTTCTTT. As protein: CATSRDHLGLNTEAFF.

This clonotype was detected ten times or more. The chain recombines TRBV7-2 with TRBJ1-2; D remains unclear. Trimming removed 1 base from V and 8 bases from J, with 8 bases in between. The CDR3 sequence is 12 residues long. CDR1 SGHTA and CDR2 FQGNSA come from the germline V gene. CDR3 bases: TGTGCCAGCAGCTTAGGCCCGGGCGGCTACACCTTC. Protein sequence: CASSLGPGGYTF.

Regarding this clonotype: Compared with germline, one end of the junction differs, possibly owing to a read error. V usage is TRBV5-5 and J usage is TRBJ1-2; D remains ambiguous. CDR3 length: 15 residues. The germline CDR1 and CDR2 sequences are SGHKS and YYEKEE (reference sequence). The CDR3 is CAGSLDLGSNYGYTF. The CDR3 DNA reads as TGTGCCGGCAGCTTGGATCTCGGATCTAACTATGGCTACACCTTC.

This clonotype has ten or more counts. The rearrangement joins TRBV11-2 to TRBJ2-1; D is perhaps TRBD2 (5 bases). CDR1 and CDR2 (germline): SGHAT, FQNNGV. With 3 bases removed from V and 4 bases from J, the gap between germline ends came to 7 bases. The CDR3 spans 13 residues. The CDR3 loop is CASSLSGYNEQFF. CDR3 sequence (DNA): TGTGCCAGCAGCTTGAGCGGTTACAATGAGCAGTTCTTC.

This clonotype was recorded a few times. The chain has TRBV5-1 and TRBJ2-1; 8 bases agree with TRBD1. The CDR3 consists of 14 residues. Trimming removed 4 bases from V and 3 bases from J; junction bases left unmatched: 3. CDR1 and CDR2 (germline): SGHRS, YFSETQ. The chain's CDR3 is CASSGDRFYNEQFF. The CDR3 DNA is TGCGCCAGCAGCGGGGACAGGTTCTACAATGAGCAGTTCTTC.

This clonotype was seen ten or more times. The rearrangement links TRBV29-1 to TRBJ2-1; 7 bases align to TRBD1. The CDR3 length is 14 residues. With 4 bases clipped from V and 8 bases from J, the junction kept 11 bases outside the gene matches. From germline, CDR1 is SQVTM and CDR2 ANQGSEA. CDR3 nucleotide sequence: TGCAGCGTTGGCCGGGGCAGGGGGTCCGATGAGCAGTTCTTC. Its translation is CSVGRGRGSDEQFF.

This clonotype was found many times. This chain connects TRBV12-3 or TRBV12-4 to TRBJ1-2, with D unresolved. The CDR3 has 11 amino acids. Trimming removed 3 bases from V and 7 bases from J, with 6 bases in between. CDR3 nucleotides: TGTGCCAGCAGTTTCTTCGGTGGCTACACCTTC. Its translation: CASSFFGGYTF.

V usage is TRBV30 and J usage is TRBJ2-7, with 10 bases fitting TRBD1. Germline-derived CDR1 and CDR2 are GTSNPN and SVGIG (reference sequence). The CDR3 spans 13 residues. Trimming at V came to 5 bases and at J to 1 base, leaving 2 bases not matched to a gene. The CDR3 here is CAWSGQGSYEQYF. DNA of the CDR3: TGTGCCTGGTCGGGACAGGGGTCCTACGAGCAGTACTTC.

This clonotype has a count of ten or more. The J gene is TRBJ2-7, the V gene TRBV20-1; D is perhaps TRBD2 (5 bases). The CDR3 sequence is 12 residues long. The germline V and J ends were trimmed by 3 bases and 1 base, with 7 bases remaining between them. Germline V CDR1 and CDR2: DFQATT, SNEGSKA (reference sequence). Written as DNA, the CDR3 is TGCAGTGCTAGCACGGGGTCCTACGAGCAGTACTTC. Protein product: CSASTGSYEQYF.

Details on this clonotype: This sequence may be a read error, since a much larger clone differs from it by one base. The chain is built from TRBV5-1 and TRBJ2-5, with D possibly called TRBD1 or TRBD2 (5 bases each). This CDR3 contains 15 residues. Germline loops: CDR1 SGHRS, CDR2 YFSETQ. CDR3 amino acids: CASSLTGAIQETRYF. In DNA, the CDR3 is TGCGCCAGCAGCCTGACCGGGGCCATCCAAGAGACCCGGTACTTC.

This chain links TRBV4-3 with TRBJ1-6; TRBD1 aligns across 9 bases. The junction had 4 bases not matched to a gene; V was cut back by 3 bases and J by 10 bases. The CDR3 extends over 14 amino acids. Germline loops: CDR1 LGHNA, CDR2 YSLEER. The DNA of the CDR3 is TGCGCCAGCAGCCAGAAGGACAGGGGCTCACCCCTCCACTTT. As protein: CASSQKDRGSPLHF.

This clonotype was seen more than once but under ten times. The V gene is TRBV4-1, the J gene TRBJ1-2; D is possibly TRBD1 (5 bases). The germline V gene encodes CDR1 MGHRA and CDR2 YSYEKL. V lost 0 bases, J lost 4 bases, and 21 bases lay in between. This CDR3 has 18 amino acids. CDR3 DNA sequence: TGCGCCAGCAGCCAAGATCGGGGCAGGGCCGGCCTAGTCTATGGCTACACCTTC. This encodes CASSQDRGRAGLVYGYTF.

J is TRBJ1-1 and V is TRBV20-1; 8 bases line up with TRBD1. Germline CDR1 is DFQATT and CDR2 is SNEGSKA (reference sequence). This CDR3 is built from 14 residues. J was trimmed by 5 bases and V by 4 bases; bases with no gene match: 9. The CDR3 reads CSAKHTGGRTEAFF. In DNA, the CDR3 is TGCAGTGCTAAACACACAGGGGGTCGGACTGAAGCTTTCTTT.

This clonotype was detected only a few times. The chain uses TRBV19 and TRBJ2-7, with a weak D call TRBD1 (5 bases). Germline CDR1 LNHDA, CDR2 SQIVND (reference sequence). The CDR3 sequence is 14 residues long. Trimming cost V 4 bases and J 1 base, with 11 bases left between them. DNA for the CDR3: TGTGCCAGTAGTAAATTTGGACAATCCTACGAGCAGTACTTC. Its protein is CASSKFGQSYEQYF. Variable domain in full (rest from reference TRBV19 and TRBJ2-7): DGGITQSPKYLFRKEGQNVTLSCEQNLNHDAMYWYRQDPGQGLRLIYYSQIVNDFQKGDIAEGYSVSREKKESFPLTVTSAQKNPTAFYLCASSKFGQSYEQYFGPGTRLTVT.

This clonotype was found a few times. The CDR3 loop reads CASSNRDREDQPQHF. CDR3 sequence (DNA): TGTGCCAGCAGCAACCGGGACAGGGAGGATCAGCCCCAGCATTTT. This chain connects TRBV4-2 to TRBJ1-5, with 9 bases fitting TRBD1. Looked up from germline, CDR1 is LGHNA and CDR2 is YNFKEQ. V lost 5 bases, J lost 5 bases, and 7 bases stayed unmatched. This CDR3 contains 15 residues.

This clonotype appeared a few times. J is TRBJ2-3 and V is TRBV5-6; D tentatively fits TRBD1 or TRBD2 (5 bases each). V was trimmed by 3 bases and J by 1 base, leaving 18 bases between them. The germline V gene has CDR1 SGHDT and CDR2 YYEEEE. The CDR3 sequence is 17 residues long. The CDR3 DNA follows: TGTGCCAGCAGCTCACCGTCGGGGACGGGTGGCACAGATACGCAGTATTTT. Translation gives CASSSPSGTGGTDTQYF.

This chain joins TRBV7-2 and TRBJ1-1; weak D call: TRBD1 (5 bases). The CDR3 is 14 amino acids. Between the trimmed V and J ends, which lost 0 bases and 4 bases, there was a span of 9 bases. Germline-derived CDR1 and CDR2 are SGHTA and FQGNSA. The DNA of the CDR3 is TGTGCCAGCAGCTTAGCAGGGGTCTTCACTGAAGCTTTCTTT. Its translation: CASSLAGVFTEAFF.

CDR3 residues: CSVSGRGAKNIQYF. CDR3 DNA: TGCAGCGTCTCGGGACGTGGGGCCAAAAACATTCAGTACTTC. This rearrangement joins TRBV29-1 to TRBJ2-4; perhaps D is TRBD1 or TRBD2 (5 bases each). V was shortened by 6 bases and J by 1 base, with 13 bases between the two germline ends. In germline, CDR1 is SQVTM, CDR2 ANQGSEA. The length of the CDR3 is 14 residues.